This T cell receptor beta chain emerged from a study of blood T cell repertoires in COVID-19 (dated by TCRdb to the early 2020s). In the study overall: Samples from collaborators originated in the United States, Italy and Spain and spanned both the acute and convalescent phases of COVID-19. A freely available public database, intended as a resource for researchers studying the immune response to SARS-CoV-2, is where the repertoires were released. Where HLA class I and class II types were available, the types were taken from metadata supplied by the sample provider, not from assay-based typing. The samples were drawn from the first 160 participants of the ongoing ImmuneRACE study and from 1,254 subjects provided by 6 global collaborators. The prospective study material was composed of cDNA or gDNA derived from T cells, B-cell-depleted T cells, or PBMCs. A de-identified subject ID, COVID-19 status, age in years and sex were almost always included in the sample metadata. Deeply sampled blood TCRbeta repertoires from subjects exposed to, actively infected with, or recovered from COVID-19 were included in the dataset.

The immunoSEQ Assay, a bias-controlled multiplex PCR, was used to amplify TCRbeta CDR3 regions from genomic DNA. In the paper's pipeline: Nucleated cell counts per sample were estimated from amplification of reference gene primers within the assay. Sequence reads were collapsed and filtered to measure the absolute abundance of every unique TCRbeta CDR3 rearrangement. For each sample, productive Simpson clonality was calculated by taking the square root of Simpson's diversity index across productive rearrangements. The source is immuneACCESS, and TCRdb retained only in-frame sequences with V and J called. Part of the clones is not carried over; for the studies checked, unresolved V genes explain less than half of this, and the remainder is unexplained. D and trimming come from the DNA, and the V and J calls and clone size come from that table. Recorded for this sample are 100,000 to 120,000 clones; over 70% of them occurred a single time. 1.5% to 1.8% of the sample lies in the top ten.

Beyond this particular receptor, the publication reports: How much clinical and demographic metadata was included differed by source and by participant, and the metadata was provided uncurated.

The collaborating institutions used their own protocols to collect whole blood in K2EDTA tubes. For TCRbeta analysis, collaborators shipped samples as frozen whole blood, isolated PBMCs, or DNA extracted from either of those sample types. Ends trimmed: V by 1 base, J by 1 base; bases unmatched to a gene: 7. CDR1 and CDR2 (SGDLS, YYNGEE) derive from the germline V gene. Including cysteine and phenylalanine, the CDR3 has 18 amino acids. Only CDR3 DNA remains: 54 bases, in frame from the first base. Points on this clone: Its recognized antigen is unknown. Per-base qualities were not stored, and no clone one base away is much larger.

The sequence links TRBV9 to TRBJ2-1; the central 11 bases match TRBD2. Material for sequencing was peripheral blood. This clonotype was obtained from a man aged 45 to 65 with acute or convalescent COVID-19. The CDR3 has the sequence CASSVWGTSGRSYNEQFF. Read as DNA, the sequence is TGTGCCAGCAGCGTATGGGGGACTAGCGGTAGGTCCTACAATGAGCAGTTCTTC.